This T cell receptor beta chain was sequenced for a study of T cell repertoires in cytomegalovirus infection. TCRdb re-derived calls from the reads in MiXCR, one entry per CDR3 protein. The sample gives about 330,000 distinct CDR3 sequences, over 7.5% of which show up once; roughly 4.5% is in the top ten. General study points: The ex vivo response showed dominance by HLA-C-restricted CMV-specific TCR beta clonotypes.

With regard to this clonotype: Its antigen is as yet unknown. This may be a read error: a much more frequent sequence differs by one nucleotide.

This CDR3 has 16 residues. The material sequenced was PBMCs. This clonotype originated in a human donor in good health (CMV status not recorded). Some clones in this sample may be carry-over from other donors' samples. V gene TRBV26 combines with J gene TRBJ2-3; the table's D gene call, TRBD1, was not cross checked with the DNA. TRBV26 is described as a pseudogene. CDR3 in amino acids: CAGSLTSGTPTDTQYF. The CDR3 DNA reads TGTGCCGGCAGCTTAACCTCCGGGACACCCACAGATACGCAGTATTTT.